A single sample gave rise to the 19 T cell receptor beta chains below, sequenced in a study of CD8 T cells in Susac syndrome. An amount of RNA that ranged from roughly 0.45 to 1 ug was reverse transcribed with random hexamers. Each CDR3 protein gets one entry after TCRdb re-called the immunoSEQ multiplex PCR reads with MiXCR. In the table there are 150,000 to 200,000 distinct CDR3 sequences, around 94% of which are singletons. Sequenced: CD4+ T cells from PBMCs. All receptors derive from a human donor in good health.

This chain links TRBV18 with TRBJ2-1; D unclear. CDR1 and CDR2 from the germline V gene are KGHSH and LQKENI. The CDR3 length is 15 residues. The ends were cut back, 3 bases at V and 6 bases at J, with 15 bases in the middle. Here the CDR3 DNA reads TGTGCCAGCTCACCCACGGTTACCCCCTCCAATGAGCAGTTCTTC. Encoded protein: CASSPTVTPSNEQFF.

This clonotype has just one count. The V gene is TRBV20-1, the J gene TRBJ1-2; 7 nucleotides line up with TRBD1. Germline lookup yields CDR1 DFQATT and CDR2 SNEGSKA (reference sequence). The CDR3 length is 14 residues. Unmatched junction bases numbered 12, after V lost 5 bases and J lost 6 bases. The CDR3 nucleotides are TGCAGTGCTCCCCCAGGGGGGCGTTCGGATGGCTACACCTTC. Its translation: CSAPPGGRSDGYTF.

The V and J genes are TRBV29-1 and TRBJ2-7; the match to TRBD1 covers 9 bases. This CDR3 is 13 amino acids long. The trim removed 3 bases at V and 5 bases at J, leaving 5 bases unmatched. CDR1 SQVTM and CDR2 ANQGSEA come from the germline V gene. The CDR3 loop reads CSVDGTGPHEQYF. CDR3 nucleotides: TGCAGCGTTGACGGGACAGGGCCCCACGAGCAGTACTTC.

This chain connects TRBV2 to TRBJ1-4, with no clear D. CDR3 length equals 10 residues. Germline V gives CDR1 SNHLY, CDR2 FYNNEI. Trimming removed 3 bases at V and 8 bases at J, with 1 base between. The CDR3 coding sequence is TGTGCCAGCAGTGAGGAAAAACTGTTTTTT. Its translation: CASSEEKLFF. The complete variable domain, with remaining parts taken from reference TRBV2 and TRBJ1-4, reads EPEVTQTPSHQVTQMGQEVILRCVPISNHLYFYWYRQILGQKVEFLVSFYNNEISEKSEIFDDQFSVERPDGSNFTLKIRSTKLEDSAMYFCASSEEKLFFGSGTQLSVL.

This chain links TRBV20-1 with TRBJ1-1; D is possibly TRBD1 (5 bases). The CDR3 runs to 14 residues. Trimming took off 5 bases at V and 4 bases at J, with 17 bases between the two ends. Looked up from germline, CDR1 is DFQATT and CDR2 is SNEGSKA (reference sequence). The CDR3 nucleotides read TGCAGTGCTCCCTTAGGAGGGAGGGGCACTGAAGCTTTCTTT. Translated: CSAPLGGRGTEAFF.

This chain joins TRBV6-6 and TRBJ2-1; 9 nucleotides line up with TRBD1. This CDR3 is 14 amino acids long. The V gene's germline CDR1 is MNHNY and CDR2 SVGAGI (reference sequence). The V and J ends lost 7 bases and 5 bases, in that order; junction bases with no gene match: 6. In nucleotides, the CDR3 is TGTGCCAGCAAGCGGGACAGGGTGGACAATGAGCAGTTCTTC. This gives the protein CASKRDRVDNEQFF.

The CDR3 DNA is TGCGCCAGCAGCCATTCCACGGGACAGGGCTACGAGCAGTACTTC. Translating it yields CASSHSTGQGYEQYF. This sequence joins TRBV4-1 and TRBJ2-7; 9 nucleotides agree with TRBD1. The CDR3 sequence is 15 residues long. Trimming at V came to 3 bases and at J to 3 bases, leaving 6 bases not matched to a gene. In germline, CDR1 is MGHRA, CDR2 YSYEKL.

This chain links TRBV3-1 with TRBJ2-7; D uncertain. The CDR3 has 13 amino acids. Germline CDR1 LGHDT, CDR2 YNNKEL (reference sequence). V was cut by 1 base and J by 2 bases, with 6 bases left in between. The CDR3 protein is CASSQGAAYEQYF. Written as DNA, the CDR3 is TGTGCCAGCAGCCAAGGGGCAGCCTACGAGCAGTACTTC.

V usage is TRBV5-1 and J usage is TRBJ2-7; no clear D gene. V was clipped by 4 bases and J by 6 bases, with 11 bases between them. Per the germline V gene, CDR1 is SGHRS and CDR2 is YFSETQ. CDR3 length: 12 residues. CDR3 loop: CASSANHGEQYF. The DNA of the CDR3 is TGCGCCAGCAGCGCTAACCACGGCGAGCAGTACTTC.

The gene calls are TRBV1 and TRBJ1-1; the table's D gene call, TRBD1, was not cross checked with the DNA. TRBV1 is recorded as a pseudogene. The CDR3 has 16 residues. The CDR3 sequence is CTSSQVVGTGGSEAFF. In nucleotides, the CDR3 is TGCACCAGCAGCCAAGTAGTGGGGACAGGGGGCAGTGAAGCTTTCTTT.

This chain uses TRBV3-1 with TRBJ2-6, with D tentatively TRBD1 or TRBD2 (6 bases each). Germline CDR1 is LGHDT and CDR2 is YNNKEL (reference sequence). The length of the CDR3 is 15 residues. The V end was cut by 5 bases, the J end by 2 bases, with 10 bases between. The CDR3 region has the DNA TGTGCCAGCAGCTACGGGGGCGCTGGGGCCAACGTCCTGACTTTC. It translates to CASSYGGAGANVLTF. The full variable domain, in which reference TRBV3-1 and TRBJ2-6 provide the parts outside the CDR3, is DTAVSQTPKYLVTQMGNDKSIKCEQNLGHDTMYWYKQDSKKFLKIMFSYNNKELIINETVPNRFSPKSPDKAHLNLHINSLELGDSAVYFCASSYGGAGANVLTFGAGSRLTVL.

This clonotype was observed once. This chain uses TRBV3-1 with TRBJ2-5; TRBD2 matches 11 bases. This CDR3 region has 15 residues. Germline assignment: CDR1 LGHDT and CDR2 YNNKEL (reference sequence). Trimming cost V 3 bases and J 5 bases; bases outside gene matches: 5. In DNA, the CDR3 is TGTGCCAGCAGCCATCCGGGACTAGCGGAGGAGACCCAGTACTTC. It translates to CASSHPGLAEETQYF.

This chain uses TRBV4-2 with TRBJ2-1; 8 nucleotides agree with TRBD2. Trimming took 7 bases from V and 6 from J; bases not matched to a gene: 8. This CDR3 region has 14 residues. Germline V gene lookup returns CDR1 LGHNA and CDR2 YNFKEQ. CDR3 sequence (DNA): TGTGCCAGCACCGGGGGGGCCTCTCTCAATGAGCAGTTCTTC. This codes for CASTGGASLNEQFF.

V is TRBV20-1 and J is TRBJ1-2, with 7 bases aligning to TRBD1. CDR3 length: 14 amino acids. With 4 bases clipped from V and 4 bases from J, the junction kept 9 bases outside the gene matches. Germline loops: CDR1 DFQATT, CDR2 SNEGSKA (reference sequence). The CDR3 sequence is CSAKAARGAYGYTF. The CDR3 coding sequence is TGCAGTGCTAAGGCCGCCAGGGGGGCCTATGGCTACACCTTC.

V and J are TRBV5-1 and TRBJ2-7, with D possibly matching TRBD1 (6 bases). The CDR3 has 14 amino acids. CDR1 is SGHRS, CDR2 YFSETQ, per germline. V lost 4 bases and J 2 bases, leaving 13 bases between the germline ends. CDR3 coding DNA: TGCGCCAGCAGCGGGGGACACAGACCCTACGAGCAGTACTTC. Translating gives CASSGGHRPYEQYF.

The chain carries TRBV7-2 and TRBJ2-7, with 12 nucleotides matching TRBD2. Germline CDR1 and CDR2: SGHTA and FQGNSA. The junction had 8 bases not matched to a gene; V was cut back by 5 bases and J by 0 bases. The CDR3 has 17 amino acids. The CDR3, as DNA: TGTGCCAGCAGCCCGACTAGCGGGGGTGCCAGCTCCTACGAGCAGTACTTC. Translated, it gives CASSPTSGGASSYEQYF.

V gene TRBV3-1 combines with J gene TRBJ2-3; D gene ambiguous. Germline V gene lookup returns CDR1 LGHDT and CDR2 YNNKEL (reference sequence). Trimming took 1 base from V and 3 from J, leaving 8 bases between them. This CDR3 has 14 amino acids. CDR3 sequence reads: CASSQAPRTDTQYF. In nucleotides, the CDR3 is TGTGCCAGCAGCCAAGCCCCTCGAACAGATACGCAGTATTTT.

The chain has TRBV27 and TRBJ1-2; possibly TRBD1 for D (5 bases). This CDR3 has 14 residues. From germline, CDR1 is MNHEY and CDR2 SMNVEV (reference sequence). The ends were cut back, 7 bases at V and 4 bases at J, with 16 bases in the middle. This CDR3 reads CASIPSRALYGYTF. DNA of the CDR3: TGTGCCAGCATCCCTAGCAGGGCCCTCTATGGCTACACCTTC.

This clonotype was seen a single time. The chain carries TRBV20-1 and TRBJ1-1, with D uncertain. The CDR3 contains 15 residues. Germline V CDR1 and CDR2: DFQATT, SNEGSKA (reference sequence). V lost 0 bases to trimming and J lost 2 bases, with 13 bases between them. The DNA for the CDR3 is TGCAGTGCTAGAGATGTGGAGAGATCTAACACTGAAGCTTTCTTT. It yields the protein CSARDVERSNTEAFF.